Below are 8 T cell receptor beta chains sequenced from a single sample in a study of T cells in Graves' hyperthyroidism and ophthalmopathy (dated by TCRdb to about 2019). The method behind the library was multiplex PCR. The reads were generated on an Illumina HiSeq 2000. The TCR beta CDR3 regions were amplified from the RNA transcripts. The TCR CDR3 was subjected to a first round of RT-PCR using the HTBI primer set and the Qiagen OneStep RT-PCR kit. The raw public data were reprocessed by TCRdb itself: fastp quality trimming at Q25, MiXCR clonotype calling, in-frame beta chains only. When rows share a CDR3 protein, they turn into one entry using the most common DNA and genes. Recorded for this sample are 500,000 or so distinct CDR3 sequences; more than 15% of them occurred a single time. The top ten hold approximately 18% of the sample. Sequencing was done on a sample of blood. The source of these receptors is a woman in her late teens or twenties with Graves' ophthalmopathy.

This clonotype was counted only a few times. The V and J genes are TRBV5-5 and TRBJ2-2; D is perhaps TRBD2 (5 bases). V shed 2 bases and J shed 4 bases, with 9 bases lying between them. The length of the CDR3 is 14 residues. In germline, CDR1 is SGHKS, CDR2 YYEKEE (reference sequence). Here the CDR3 reads CASSLLLATGELFF. In nucleotides, the CDR3 is TGTGCCAGCAGCTTACTGCTAGCCACCGGGGAGCTGTTTTTT.

This clonotype appeared a few times. A much more abundant neighbour one base away suggests this may be a read error. V and J are TRBV13 and TRBJ1-1, with 8 bases matching TRBD1. The CDR3 sequence is 15 residues long. The germline V gene encodes CDR1 PRHDT and CDR2 FYEKMQ (reference sequence). The CDR3 loop reads CASSGRDRLNTEALF. Written as DNA, the CDR3 is TGTGCCAGCAGTGGTCGGGACAGGCTGAACACTGAAGCTCTCTTT. Variable domain in full (rest from reference TRBV13 and TRBJ1-1): AAGVIQSPRHLIKEKRETATLKCYPIPRHDTVYWYQQGPGQDPQFLISFYEKMQSDKGSIPDRFSAQQFSDYHSELNMSSLELGDSALYFCASSGRDRLNTEALFGQGTRLTVV.

This clonotype has a count of ten or more. The chain uses TRBV12-3 or TRBV12-4 and TRBJ1-4, with D perhaps matching TRBD1 (5 bases). There are 15 residues in the CDR3. The V and J ends lost 4 bases and 8 bases respectively, with 17 bases between them. The DNA for the CDR3 is TGTGCCAGCAGTTGGTCCAGGGATGACTACGAAAAACTGTTTTTT. Translating gives CASSWSRDDYEKLFF.

In its sample, this clonotype was seen many times. This rearrangement joins TRBV18 to TRBJ1-1; D is unresolved. The germline V and J ends were trimmed by 5 bases and 1 base, with 11 bases remaining between them. Per germline, CDR1 KGHSH and CDR2 LQKENI. The CDR3 has 14 residues. CDR3 region: CASSRGGPNTEAFF. The CDR3 coding sequence is TGTGCCAGCTCAAGAGGAGGCCCGAACACTGAAGCTTTCTTT. Based on the CDR3 plus reference TRBV18 and TRBJ1-1, the full variable domain is NAGVMQNPRHLVRRRGQEARLRCSPMKGHSHVYWYRQLPEEGLKFMVYLQKENIIDESGMPKERFSAEFPKEGPSILRIQQVVRGDSAAYFCASSRGGPNTEAFFGQGTRLTVV.

This clonotype has just one count. The V and J genes are TRBV11-2 and TRBJ2-3, with 14 bases that match TRBD2. The CDR3 totals 17 residues. CDR1 is SGHAT, CDR2 FQNNGV, per germline. Trimming cost V 4 bases and J 2 bases; bases outside gene matches: 5. DNA for the CDR3: TGTGCCAGCAGCTCGGGACTAGCGGGGGAAACCACAGATACGCAGTATTTT. Translated: CASSSGLAGETTDTQYF.

The V gene is TRBV28, the J gene TRBJ1-4, with 9 bases that match TRBD1. Germline-derived CDR1 and CDR2 are MDHEN and SYDVKM. There are 16 residues in the CDR3. Trimming removed 3 bases from V and 1 base from J; junction bases left unmatched: 3. The CDR3 is CASSLGQGGTNEKLFF. The CDR3 bases are TGTGCCAGCAGTTTGGGACAGGGAGGAACTAATGAAAAACTGTTTTTT.

The sample holds many counts of this clonotype. The V gene is TRBV27, the J gene TRBJ1-1; D is unresolved. V lost 5 bases and J 0 bases, leaving 10 bases between the germline ends. The CDR3 is 14 amino acids. Germline loops: CDR1 MNHEY, CDR2 SMNVEV (reference sequence). The CDR3 here is CASSPAAVNTEAFF. The CDR3 nucleotides read TGTGCCAGCAGTCCGGCAGCCGTGAACACTGAAGCTTTCTTT.

This clonotype was seen only a few times. This sequence joins TRBV7-9 and TRBJ2-1, with unresolved D. CDR3 length: 12 residues. The germline V gene has CDR1 SEHNR and CDR2 FQNEAQ (reference sequence). V dropped 4 bases and J dropped 5 bases, with 6 bases sitting between them. The CDR3 bases are TGTGCCAGCAGCTGGGCCGACAATGAGCAGTTCTTC. As protein: CASSWADNEQFF.